This entry features one T cell receptor (beta chain) sequence. CDR1 and CDR2 (germline): SGHRS, YFSETQ. V gave up 0 bases and J gave up 3 bases; unmatched junction bases: 8. The CDR3 has 16 amino acids. Clones were read by immunoSEQ multiplex PCR, and TCRdb kept only the in-frame ones, dropping some. The repertoire holds 150,000 to 200,000 clones, with over 75% as singletons. The sample originates from a study of blood T cell repertoires in COVID-19. About the research overall: T cells, B-cell-depleted T cells, or PBMCs supplied cDNA or gDNA.

Sample: PBMCs or T cells enriched from blood (not recorded which). The receptor's source is a man aged 50 to 59 who had recovered from COVID-19. The J gene is TRBJ2-7, the V gene TRBV5-1; 8 positions agree with TRBD1. In nucleotides, the CDR3 is TGCGCCAGCAGCTTGGACGCAGGGGGCTTAAACTACGAGCAGTACTTC. It yields the protein CASSLDAGGLNYEQYF.